This TCR beta chain was recovered during a study of CD8 T cells in ankylosing spondylitis. Findings and limits, study-wide: One TCR beta motif, made up of 7 or 8 highly homologous variants, appeared characteristic of ankylosing spondylitis blood. Reports say disease-linked clones showed up significantly more in matched ankylosing spondylitis synovial fluid. Relatively rare in peripheral blood, disease-linked clones were also CD8+.

V shed 3 bases and J shed 9 bases, with 21 bases lying between them. Germline CDR1 reads DFQATT; CDR2 reads SNEGSKA (reference sequence). The CDR3 has 15 residues. As to this clonotype: The antigen is unknown.

Quantitative 5'-RACE with molecular barcodes was used to make the TCR beta libraries. TCRdb independently ran MiXCR on the 5' RACE reads; one entry per CDR3 protein. This sample has fewer than 500,000 distinct CDR3 sequences, with under 25% found just once. This receptor was taken from a male donor with ankylosing spondylitis. This chain uses TRBV20-1 with TRBJ2-1; possibly TRBD1 for D (6 bases). Sequencing input: blood, either unsorted or a sorted T cell fraction (not recorded which). The CDR3 loop is CSARAGDPYGSEQFF. In DNA form, the CDR3 reads TGCAGTGCTAGGGCAGGGGACCCTTATGGCAGTGAGCAGTTCTTC.